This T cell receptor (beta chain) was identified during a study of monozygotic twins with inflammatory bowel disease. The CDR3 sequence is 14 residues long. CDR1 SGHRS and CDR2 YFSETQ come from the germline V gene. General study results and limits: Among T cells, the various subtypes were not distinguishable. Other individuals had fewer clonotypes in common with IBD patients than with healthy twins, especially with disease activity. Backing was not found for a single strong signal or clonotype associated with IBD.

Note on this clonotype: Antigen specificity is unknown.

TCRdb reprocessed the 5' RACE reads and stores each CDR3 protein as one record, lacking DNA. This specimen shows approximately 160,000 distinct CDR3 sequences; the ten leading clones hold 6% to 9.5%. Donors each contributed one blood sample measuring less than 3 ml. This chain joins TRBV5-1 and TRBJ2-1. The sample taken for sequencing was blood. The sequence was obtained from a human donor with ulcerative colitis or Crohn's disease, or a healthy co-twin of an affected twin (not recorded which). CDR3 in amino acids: CASSIVGWVDEQFF.